These 3 T cell receptor beta chains were all obtained from the same sample, sequenced in a study of blood T cell repertoires in COVID-19. Assay: immunoSEQ multiplex PCR; the TCRdb copy retains only in-frame clones and omits some. Here the sample spans 200,000 to 250,000 clones, 82% being singletons. The sequencing input was peripheral blood. These receptors were collected from a woman older than 75 with acute or convalescent COVID-19.

Regarding this clone: Germline and junction disagree at one end, which may indicate a read error. The V and J genes are TRBV5-6 and TRBJ1-4; perhaps TRBD1 as D (5 bases). CDR1 SGHDT and CDR2 YYEEEE come from the germline V gene. The CDR3 is 13 residues long. CDR3 DNA: TGTGCCACCCCGGAGGGGTTGAGGGGAAAAACTGTTTTT. The encoded protein is CATPEGLRGKTVF.

This chain joins TRBV3-1 (or the pseudogene TRBV3-2) and TRBJ1-2, with TRBD1 matching 10 bases. The CDR3 is made up of 15 amino acids. V trimming: 4 bases; J trimming: 8 bases; junction bases outside the gene matches: 10. Germline V gene sequence: CDR1 LGHDT, CDR2 YNNKEL (reference sequence). The CDR3 DNA reads as TGTGCCAGCAGCCGTTTGGGACAGGGGTCAGGCGGCTACACCTTC. This gives the protein CASSRLGQGSGGYTF.

This chain uses TRBV12-3 or TRBV12-4 with TRBJ1-1; 7 nucleotides line up with TRBD1. V was pared by 7 bases and J by 10 bases, with 9 bases of the junction left unmatched. The CDR3 runs 12 residues. CDR3 sequence reads: CASTPTQGVAFF. In DNA, the CDR3 is TGTGCCAGCACCCCGACGCAGGGGGTAGCTTTCTTT.